This T cell receptor (beta chain) was found in a study of shared clonotypes between healthy human individuals. Study summary: Used for every donor were three CD4 naive, three CD4 memory, two CD8 naive and one CD8 memory plate.

Method: immunoSEQ multiplex PCR; TCRdb's copy keeps in-frame clones and lacks some. Counted here are around 240,000 clones, 50% to 80% occurring once; the ten biggest clones make up 11%. The germline CDR1 and CDR2 sequences are SGHRS and YFSETQ. The V gene lost 4 bases and the J gene lost 0 bases, with 13 bases spanning the gap. The CDR3 extends over 15 amino acids. Sequenced: memory CD4+ T cells sorted from blood. As for subset: CD45RA-negative fraction. This chain connects TRBV5-1 to TRBJ1-1; D remains unclear. The receptor was isolated from a man aged 30-40 years in good health. CDR3 region: CASSPTAWVNTEAFF. The CDR3 region has the DNA TGCGCCAGCAGCCCGACGGCGTGGGTGAACACTGAAGCTTTCTTT.